The sample holds many counts of the clone carrying this TCR beta chain. The antigen is undetermined. Library preparation (for TCRbeta) was performed with unique molecular identifiers. Each CDR3 protein is one row after TCRdb ran MiXCR on the PCR reads. This repertoire shows around 440,000 distinct CDR3 sequences, 10% to 13% found once; its top ten account for 2%. The record originates from a study of T-cell reconstitution after alpha-beta-depleted transplantation in children. Study-wide findings and caveats: T-cell numbers and diversity one year post-transplant derived largely from freshly generated T cells. Reported findings indicate that, about two months after transplant, alpha-beta T cells came from several hundred expanded clones, which were derived from non-depleted graft cells. At day 60, the high TCRbeta diversity found in some patients originated from recipient T cells and thymic progenitors that had survived.

The sequence was collected from a child aged 2 to 15 with inherited bone marrow failure, due to receive a stem cell transplant. The source material was PBMCs, sampled before TCRalphabeta/CD19-depleted stem cell transplant.

The CDR3 DNA follows: TGCGCCAGCCGCCCCTTTGGGGTATACAATGAGCAGTTCTTC. Amino acid sequence: CASRPFGVYNEQFF. J is TRBJ2-1 and V is TRBV5-1, with unresolved D. This CDR3 has 14 amino acids. Germline V gene data show CDR1 as SGHRS and CDR2 as YFSETQ. V lost 7 bases and J 4 bases, leaving 15 bases between the germline ends.